The entry below gives a single T cell receptor (beta chain) sequence along with its context. Its antigen is unknown. No base qualities exist here, and no much larger clone lies one base off it. The entry originates in a study of blood T cell repertoires in COVID-19 (dated by TCRdb to 2018 to 2020). About the full investigation: Samples from collaborators originated in the United States, Italy and Spain and spanned both the acute and convalescent phases of COVID-19. Sample metadata almost always included a de-identified subject ID, COVID-19 status, age in years and sex. HLA class I and class II types, where available, came from metadata supplied by the sample provider rather than from assay-based typing. Samples came from the ongoing ImmuneRACE study (first 160 participants) plus 1,254 subjects from 6 global collaborators. The prospective study material was composed of cDNA or gDNA derived from T cells, B-cell-depleted T cells, or PBMCs. The dataset comprised deeply sampled blood TCRbeta repertoires from subjects exposed to, actively infected with, or recovered from COVID-19. The repertoires were released in a freely available public database intended as a resource for research on the immune response to SARS-CoV-2.

TCRbeta CDR3 regions were amplified from genomic DNA by means of the immunoSEQ Assay, a bias-controlled multiplex PCR. For the original study's pipeline: The number of nucleated cells in each sample was estimated by amplification of reference gene primers within the assay. To quantify the absolute abundance of each unique TCRbeta CDR3 rearrangement, sequence reads were collapsed and filtered. For each sample, productive Simpson clonality was calculated by taking the square root of Simpson's diversity index across productive rearrangements. As stored in TCRdb, this immuneACCESS dataset retains in-frame rearrangements with V and J assigned. A fraction of the clones does not appear; measured against another copy, unresolved V genes explain less than half of the discrepancy, and the remainder lacks a known reason. V and J calls and clone size follow that table, whereas D and trimming were derived from the DNA. Within this sample are under 250,000 clones, with around four fifths of them counted one time only. Around 4.6% of the sample belongs to the ten largest clones.

What the authors observed across the whole study: The amount of clinical and demographic metadata varied by source and participant and was provided uncurated.

Participants in the prospective study were aged roughly 18 to 89 years, lived in 24 United States geographic areas, and enrolled through a virtual design. In the prospective study, cohorts were assigned on the basis of participant-reported clinical history obtained from a screening survey and a study questionnaire. A participant counted as exposed if, within 2 weeks of entering the study, that participant had been in contact with someone who had a PCR-confirmed or clinician-diagnosed COVID-19 case. Mobile phlebotomists in the prospective study collected whole blood, serum and a nasopharyngeal or oropharyngeal swab from every participant. Prospective study participants could optionally give additional blood draws and questionnaires over a roughly 2-month period. Before DNA extraction, blood samples from the prospective study were shipped at room temperature or frozen. The receptor comes from a woman aged 45-59 years who had been exposed to COVID-19. What was sequenced was PBMCs or T cells enriched from blood (not recorded which).

The bases read TGTGCCAGCAGCCAAGATCCCCACAGGGCCAGTATGGGCACTGAAGCTTTCTTT. Its translation is CASSQDPHRASMGTEAFF. The chain is assembled from TRBV3-1 (or the pseudogene TRBV3-2) and TRBJ1-1, with TRBD1 perhaps the D gene, on 6 matching bases. The V end loses 0 bases and the J end loses 4 bases, and a stretch of 21 bases separates them. From the cysteine through the phenylalanine, the CDR3 covers 18 amino acids. The CDR3 DNA has 54 bases and is translated from base 1. CDR1 and CDR2 were assigned from the germline V gene (reference sequence) as LGHDT and YNNKEL.